The source of this TCR beta chain is a study of identical twins. MiXCR, run by TCRdb on the 5' RACE reads, gives a single entry per CDR3 protein. The sample has 400,000 to 500,000 distinct CDR3 sequences, about a fifth seen once; the top ten hold around 12%. The CDR3 totals 14 residues. CDR1 and CDR2 (germline): LNHDA, SQIVND (reference sequence). V lost 4 bases and J 1 base, leaving 8 bases between the germline ends. This clonotype was detected a few times. Everyone who gave samples was a healthy Caucasian. This receptor was taken from a man in his fifties in good health. The chain combines TRBV19 with TRBJ2-1; D unresolved. Sequenced material: naive T cells sorted from blood. CDR3 region: CASSTKPSYNEQFF. As DNA, the CDR3 is TGTGCCAGTAGTACGAAACCTTCCTACAATGAGCAGTTCTTC.